The clone carrying this T cell receptor (beta chain) appeared many times. What it binds is unknown. TCRdb re-called the reads through MiXCR, storing one row per CDR3 protein. This table holds about 190,000 distinct CDR3 sequences, 28% found once. This sample was included in a study of T cell repertoires in cytomegalovirus infection. Study information: Public TCR beta signature analysis indicated the presence of both CMV infection and matching HLA type. Study-wide results and caveats: Clonotype analysis showed dominance of the ex vivo response by HLA-C-restricted CMV-specific TCR beta clonotypes. Summed frequency of shared TCR beta families picked out CMV carriers who also had the relevant HLA.

This CDR3 is 14 amino acids long. Trimming removed 3 bases at V and 4 bases at J, with 12 bases between. This chain uses TRBV12-3 or TRBV12-4 with TRBJ1-2; D is unclear. This sequence was found in a human donor in good health (CMV status not recorded). Some clones in this sample may be carry-over from other donors' samples. Sequenced material: PBMCs. CDR3 region: CASSLVTQTYGYTF. DNA of the CDR3: TGTGCCAGCAGTTTGGTCACACAGACCTATGGCTACACCTTC.